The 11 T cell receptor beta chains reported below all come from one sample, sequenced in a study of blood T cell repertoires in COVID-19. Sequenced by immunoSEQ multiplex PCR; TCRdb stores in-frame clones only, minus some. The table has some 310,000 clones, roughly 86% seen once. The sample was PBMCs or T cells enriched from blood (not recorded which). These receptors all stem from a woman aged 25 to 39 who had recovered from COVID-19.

CDR3 sequence: CASRLVTSETGFEDYGYTF. The CDR3 DNA follows: TGTGCAAGTCGCTTAGTGACCTCCGAGACAGGGTTTGAAGACTATGGCTACACCTTC. The rearrangement links TRBV12-2 to TRBJ1-2; the D call of TRBD1 is as the table states it, not checked on the DNA. TRBV12-2 represents a pseudogene. The CDR3 is 19 residues long.

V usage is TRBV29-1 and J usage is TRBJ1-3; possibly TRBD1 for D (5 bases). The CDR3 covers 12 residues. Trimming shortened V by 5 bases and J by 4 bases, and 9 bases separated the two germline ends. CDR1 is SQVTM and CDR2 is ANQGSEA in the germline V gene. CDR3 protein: CSVNGGGNTIYF. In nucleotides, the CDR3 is TGCAGCGTTAACGGGGGGGGAAACACCATATATTTT. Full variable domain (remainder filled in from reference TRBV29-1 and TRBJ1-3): SAVISQKPSRDICQRGTSLTIQCQVDSQVTMMFWYRQQPGQSLTLIATANQGSEATYESGFVIDKFPISRPNLTFSTLTVSNMSPEDSSIYLCSVNGGGNTIYFGEGSWLTVV.

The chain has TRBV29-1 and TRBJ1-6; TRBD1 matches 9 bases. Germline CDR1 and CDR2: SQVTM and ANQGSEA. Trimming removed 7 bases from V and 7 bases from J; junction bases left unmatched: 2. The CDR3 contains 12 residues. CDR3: CSDGTGNSPLHF. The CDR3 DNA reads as TGCAGCGACGGGACAGGGAATTCACCCCTCCACTTT.

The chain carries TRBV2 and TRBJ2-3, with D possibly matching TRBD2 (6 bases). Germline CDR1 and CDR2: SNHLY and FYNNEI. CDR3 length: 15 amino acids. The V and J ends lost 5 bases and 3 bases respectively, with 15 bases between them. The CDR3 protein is CASSHVPGVTDTQYF. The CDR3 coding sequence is TGTGCCAGCAGTCACGTACCGGGAGTAACAGATACGCAGTATTTT.

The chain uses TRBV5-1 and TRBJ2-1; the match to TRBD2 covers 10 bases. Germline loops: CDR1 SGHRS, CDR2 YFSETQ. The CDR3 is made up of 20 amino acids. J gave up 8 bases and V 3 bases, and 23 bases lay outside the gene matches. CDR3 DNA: TGCGCCAGCAGCTGGGGGGCGGGGGGCCTAGCGGGAGTTCGGGGTCATGAGCAGTTCTTC. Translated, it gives CASSWGAGGLAGVRGHEQFF.

CDR3 protein: CASSLPGLVYNEQFF. CDR3 DNA: TGCGCCAGCAGCTTACCGGGACTAGTCTACAATGAGCAGTTCTTC. J is TRBJ2-1 and V is TRBV5-1, with 8 positions matching TRBD2. CDR3 length: 15 residues. Unmatched junction bases numbered 4, after V lost 2 bases and J lost 3 bases. CDR1 is SGHRS, CDR2 YFSETQ, per germline.

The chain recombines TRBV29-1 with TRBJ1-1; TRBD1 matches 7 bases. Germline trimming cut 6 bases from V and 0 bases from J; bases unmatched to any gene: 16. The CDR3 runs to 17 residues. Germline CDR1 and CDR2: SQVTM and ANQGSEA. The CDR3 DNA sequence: TGCAGCGTGGACGCAATTGGACAGGCGGTAATGAACACTGAAGCTTTCTTT. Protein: CSVDAIGQAVMNTEAFF. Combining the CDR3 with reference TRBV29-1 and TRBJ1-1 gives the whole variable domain SAVISQKPSRDICQRGTSLTIQCQVDSQVTMMFWYRQQPGQSLTLIATANQGSEATYESGFVIDKFPISRPNLTFSTLTVSNMSPEDSSIYLCSVDAIGQAVMNTEAFFGQGTRLTVV.

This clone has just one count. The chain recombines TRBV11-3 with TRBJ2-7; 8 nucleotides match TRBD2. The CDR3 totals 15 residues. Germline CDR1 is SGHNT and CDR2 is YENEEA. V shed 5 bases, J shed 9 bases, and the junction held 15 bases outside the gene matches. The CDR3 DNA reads TGTGCCAGCAGCCCACACCCGGGACTAGGAGCTGTGCAGTACTTC. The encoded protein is CASSPHPGLGAVQYF.

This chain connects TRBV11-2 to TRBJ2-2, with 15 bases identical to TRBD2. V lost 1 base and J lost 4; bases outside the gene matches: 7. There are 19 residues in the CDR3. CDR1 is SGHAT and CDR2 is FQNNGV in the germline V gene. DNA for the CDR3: TGTGCCAGCAGCTTAGCTTATGGGACTAGCGGGAGGAGCACCGGGGAGCTGTTTTTT. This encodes CASSLAYGTSGRSTGELFF.

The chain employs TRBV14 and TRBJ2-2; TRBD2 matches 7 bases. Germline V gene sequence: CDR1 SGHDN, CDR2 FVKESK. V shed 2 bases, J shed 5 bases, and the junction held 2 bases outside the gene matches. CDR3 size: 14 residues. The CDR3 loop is CASSQLLATGELFF. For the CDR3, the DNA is TGTGCCAGCAGCCAACTACTAGCGACCGGGGAGCTGTTTTTT.

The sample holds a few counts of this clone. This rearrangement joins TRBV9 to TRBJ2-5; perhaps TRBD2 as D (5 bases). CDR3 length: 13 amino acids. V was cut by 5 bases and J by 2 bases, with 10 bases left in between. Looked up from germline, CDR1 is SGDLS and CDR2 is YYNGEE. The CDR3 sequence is CASSVRGQETQYF. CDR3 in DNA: TGTGCCAGCAGTGTAAGAGGGCAAGAGACCCAGTACTTC.